The 25 T cell receptor beta chains below all came from one sample that was sequenced in a study of T cells after yellow fever vaccination. TCRdb reprocessed the 5' RACE reads with MiXCR, giving one entry per CDR3 protein. This sample has 300,000 to 400,000 distinct CDR3 sequences; around 8.1% occur once, and the top ten carry 17%. The source material was PBMCs, sampled 45 days after the first yellow fever vaccination. The receptors originated from a man aged 18 to 29 who received the YFV17D yellow fever vaccine.

The genes are TRBV7-9 and TRBJ2-3; 9 bases are shared with TRBD2. The CDR3 extends over 15 amino acids. The V segment lost 3 bases and the J segment 5 bases; nucleotides outside the gene matches: 6. CDR1 and CDR2 (germline): SEHNR, FQNEAQ (reference sequence). CDR3 protein: CASSFLAGAQDTQYF. The CDR3 DNA is TGTGCCAGCAGCTTCTTAGCGGGGGCCCAAGATACGCAGTATTTT.

This chain joins TRBV5-1 and TRBJ1-2; D call uncertain. The CDR3 extends over 17 amino acids. Per the germline V gene, CDR1 is SGHRS and CDR2 is YFSETQ. Deletions cut 4 bases from V and 0 bases from J, with 19 bases between. CDR3 region: CASSPDGTAIANYGYTF. The CDR3 DNA reads TGCGCCAGCAGCCCGGACGGTACCGCTATAGCTAACTATGGCTACACCTTC.

This clonotype was detected a few times. The chain links TRBV19 to TRBJ1-2, with D unclear. CDR1 is LNHDA, CDR2 SQIVND, per germline (reference sequence). The CDR3 covers 15 residues. Between the trimmed V and J ends, which lost 3 bases and 4 bases, there was a span of 15 bases. CDR3: CASSILQADLYGYTF. As DNA, the CDR3 is TGTGCCAGTAGTATCCTCCAAGCGGACCTCTATGGCTACACCTTC.

The chain is built from TRBV6-1 and TRBJ2-2; TRBD2 is a possible D gene (5 bases). This CDR3 comprises 14 residues. CDR1 is MNHNS, CDR2 SASEGT, per germline. V dropped 1 base and J dropped 6 bases, with 9 bases sitting between them. The CDR3 DNA reads TGTGCCAGCAGTGAAGGGACGGAGGCCGGGGAGCTGTTTTTT. Protein: CASSEGTEAGELFF.

The gene calls are TRBV6-6 and TRBJ2-7; D call uncertain. CDR1 is MNHNY and CDR2 is SVGAGI in the germline V gene (reference sequence). The CDR3 consists of 12 residues. Trimming stripped 0 bases from V and 3 bases from J, with 3 bases between. CDR3 DNA: TGTGCCAGCAGTTACTCCCGCTACGAGCAGTACGTC. Translation gives CASSYSRYEQYV.

This clonotype has a handful of counts. J is TRBJ2-5 and V is TRBV19; 10 nucleotides agree with TRBD1. This CDR3 spans 17 amino acids. Germline-derived CDR1 and CDR2 are LNHDA and SQIVND (reference sequence). Losses at the gene ends were 6 bases for V and 2 bases for J; bases not matched to a gene: 12. Here the CDR3 DNA reads TGTGCCAGTAGACCAACTCCGGGACAGGGGAAGCAAGAGACCCAGTACTTC. Its protein product is CASRPTPGQGKQETQYF.

This chain connects TRBV6-2 or TRBV6-3 to TRBJ1-1; no clear D gene. Trimming pared 4 bases from V and 6 bases from J, leaving 15 bases between. Germline values: CDR1 MNHEY, CDR2 SVGEGT. The length of the CDR3 is 14 residues. Here the CDR3 DNA reads TGTGCCAGCAGTTTCACCGGGAGTTCGGCTGAAGCTTTCTTT. It translates to CASSFTGSSAEAFF.

This clonotype was counted a few times. The chain has TRBV5-1 and TRBJ2-1; 7 positions match TRBD1. There are 18 residues in the CDR3. Germline lookup yields CDR1 SGHRS and CDR2 YFSETQ. With 0 bases clipped from V and 4 bases from J, the junction kept 13 bases outside the gene matches. CDR3 loop: CASSLGTMGRGFYNEQFF. DNA of the CDR3: TGCGCCAGCAGCTTGGGAACGATGGGCAGGGGGTTTTACAATGAGCAGTTCTTC.

V gene TRBV10-3 combines with J gene TRBJ2-7; 7 bases fit TRBD1. J gave up 3 bases and V 5 bases, and 4 bases lay outside the gene matches. This CDR3 region has 13 residues. Germline V gene lookup returns CDR1 ENHRY and CDR2 SYGVKD. CDR3 sequence reads: CAISKGQDYEQYF. DNA for the CDR3: TGTGCCATCAGTAAAGGACAGGACTACGAGCAGTACTTC.

Only a few counts were recorded for this clonotype. The rearrangement joins TRBV7-9 to TRBJ2-1; tentative D call: TRBD1 (6 bases). Germline loops: CDR1 SEHNR, CDR2 FQNEAQ (reference sequence). V lost 1 base, J lost 12 bases, and 13 bases lay in between. This CDR3 is built from 13 residues. The CDR3 DNA sequence: TGTGCCAGCAGCTTAGTGGACAGCAGGGCGCAGTTCTTC. Its protein is CASSLVDSRAQFF.

This clonotype was counted between two and nine times. The rearrangement links TRBV7-6 to TRBJ2-3; D remains ambiguous. V was trimmed by 5 bases and J by 2 bases, leaving 11 bases between them. Germline V gene data show CDR1 as SGHVS and CDR2 as FNYEAQ. The CDR3 has 14 residues. CDR3 in amino acids: CASSQPTATDTQYF. CDR3 coding DNA: TGTGCCAGCAGCCAACCTACCGCCACAGATACGCAGTATTTT.

The rearrangement links TRBV12-3 or TRBV12-4 to TRBJ2-7, with a possible D match to TRBD1 (6 bases). The CDR3 has 15 residues. The V end lost 3 bases, the J end lost 0 bases, and 12 bases lay between the germline ends. The CDR3 spells CASSLNRATSYEQYF. The CDR3 DNA is TGTGCCAGCAGTTTGAACAGGGCTACCTCCTACGAGCAGTACTTC.

The chain combines TRBV3-1 with TRBJ2-1, with D possibly being TRBD2 (6 bases). CDR1 and CDR2 (germline): LGHDT, YNNKEL (reference sequence). The CDR3 is 15 amino acids. V lost 5 bases and J lost 5, with 16 bases in between. CDR3 sequence: CASSSRPSANNEQFF. Written as DNA, the CDR3 is TGTGCCAGCAGCTCTAGGCCTAGCGCTAACAATGAGCAGTTCTTC.

This clonotype was seen a few times. This chain connects TRBV7-9 to TRBJ2-7; 8 bases are shared with TRBD1. This CDR3 has 14 amino acids. Germline V gives CDR1 SEHNR, CDR2 FQNEAQ (reference sequence). The V segment lost 0 bases and the J segment 5 bases; nucleotides outside the gene matches: 3. CDR3 nucleotide sequence: TGTGCCAGCAGCTTAGCCGGGACAGGTAACGAGCAGTACTTC. This codes for CASSLAGTGNEQYF.

The V call is TRBV15, the J call TRBJ2-1; D is perhaps TRBD2 (6 bases). CDR3 length: 14 amino acids. Trimming removed 3 bases at V and 6 bases at J, with 12 bases between. The germline gives CDR1 LNHNV, CDR2 YYDKDF (reference sequence). Here the CDR3 reads CATSSGRRGNEQFF. CDR3 nucleotides: TGTGCCACCAGCAGTGGCCGGCGGGGCAATGAGCAGTTCTTC.

This chain joins TRBV5-4 and TRBJ2-1; 14 bases fit TRBD2. The CDR3 sequence is 15 residues long. Germline values: CDR1 SGHNT, CDR2 YYREEE (reference sequence). Germline trimming cut 4 bases from V and 7 bases from J; bases unmatched to any gene: 4. CDR3 coding DNA: TGTGCCAGCAGCACCGGGACTAGCGGGGGTAATGAGCAGTTCTTC. Amino acids: CASSTGTSGGNEQFF.

This clonotype has at least ten counts. The chain has TRBV7-9 and TRBJ2-2; D remains ambiguous. The V gene's germline CDR1 is SEHNR and CDR2 FQNEAQ (reference sequence). Trimming pared 8 bases from V and 6 bases from J, leaving 4 bases between. There are 10 residues in the CDR3. DNA of the CDR3: TGTGCCAGCGGGGCCGGGGAGCTGTTTTTT. It translates to CASGAGELFF. Supplemented by reference TRBV7-9 and TRBJ2-2, the full variable domain reads DTGVSQNPRHKITKRGQNVTFRCDPISEHNRLYWYRQTLGQGPEFLTYFQNEAQLEKSRLLSDRFSAERPKGSFSTLEIQRTEQGDSAMYLCASGAGELFFGEGSRLTVL.

V usage is TRBV11-2 and J usage is TRBJ2-1, with D maybe TRBD2 (7 bases). Germline-derived CDR1 and CDR2 are SGHAT and FQNNGV. This CDR3 is built from 19 residues. V lost 5 bases, J lost 0 bases, and 23 bases lay in between. CDR3 in amino acids: CASSRWGGLQGGSYNEQFF. The CDR3 DNA reads TGTGCCAGCAGCAGATGGGGGGGGCTACAGGGTGGCTCCTACAATGAGCAGTTCTTC.

This clonotype was observed a few times. V is TRBV7-6 and J is TRBJ2-5; 8 bases align to TRBD2. The CDR3 sequence is 13 residues long. J lost 5 bases, V lost 5 bases, and 4 bases had no gene match. Germline-derived CDR1 and CDR2 are SGHVS and FNYEAQ. CDR3 coding DNA: TGTGCCAGCAGCAGGACTAGCCGCGAGACCCAGTACTTC. Protein sequence: CASSRTSRETQYF.

This clonotype was observed many times. CDR3 amino acids: CASSTSRDSWFQQYF. The CDR3 bases are TGTGCCAGCAGCACCAGCCGGGACAGTTGGTTTCAGCAGTACTTC. The chain links TRBV7-9 to TRBJ2-7, with 7 positions matching TRBD1. Germline lookup yields CDR1 SEHNR and CDR2 FQNEAQ (reference sequence). The CDR3 loop spans 15 amino acids. V lost 5 bases to trimming and J lost 8 bases; unmatched junction nucleotides: 15.

This clonotype was seen a handful of times. CDR3: CASREGGYEQYF. The CDR3 DNA reads as TGTGCCAGCCGGGAGGGAGGCTACGAGCAGTACTTC. V usage is TRBV6-6 and J usage is TRBJ2-7; 8 bases agree with TRBD2. V gave up 8 bases and J gave up 3 bases; unmatched junction bases: 3. From germline, CDR1 is MNHNY and CDR2 SVGAGI (reference sequence). The CDR3 has 12 residues.

The chain couples TRBV10-2 to TRBJ2-1; weak D call: TRBD2 (7 bases). V lost 7 bases and J 5 bases, leaving 18 bases between the germline ends. Germline assignment: CDR1 WSHSY and CDR2 SAAADI. CDR3 length: 15 residues. The CDR3 sequence: CASIKGGGPDNEQFF. The CDR3 nucleotides read TGCGCCAGCATTAAAGGGGGGGGGCCGGACAATGAGCAGTTCTTC.

The chain couples TRBV29-1 to TRBJ2-2; 12 positions agree with TRBD1. Germline V gene sequence: CDR1 SQVTM, CDR2 ANQGSEA. The CDR3 loop spans 14 amino acids. Trimming removed 7 bases from V and 8 bases from J; junction bases left unmatched: 8. CDR3 sequence (DNA): TGCAGCGGGGGACAGGGGGCGTATTTTGGGGAGCTGTTTTTT. Translated: CSGGQGAYFGELFF.

The J gene is TRBJ2-3, the V gene TRBV7-3, with 7 bases lining up with TRBD2. V lost 5 bases to trimming and J lost 4 bases; unmatched junction nucleotides: 9. The CDR3 has 15 residues. Germline lookup yields CDR1 SGHTA and CDR2 FQGTGA. The CDR3 region is CASSRQGGIADTQYF. The CDR3 DNA follows: TGTGCCAGCAGCCGTCAGGGAGGGATCGCAGATACGCAGTATTTT.

The chain joins TRBV10-2 to TRBJ2-1; no reliable D call. The CDR3 sequence is 15 residues long. The germline V gene encodes CDR1 WSHSY and CDR2 SAAADI. V shed 8 bases and J shed 0 bases, with 14 bases lying between them. Here the CDR3 reads CASLTRNSSYNEQFF. In DNA form, the CDR3 reads TGCGCCAGCTTGACCCGGAACTCCTCCTACAATGAGCAGTTCTTC.